This T cell receptor (beta chain) was captured by sequencing in a study of shared clonotypes between healthy human individuals. Template for every sorted-subset replicate PCR totaled about 200 ng DNA, 25,000 to 35,000 T cell genomes. This table comes from immunoSEQ multiplex PCR, and its TCRdb copy is limited to in-frame clones, with some not included. The repertoire consists of some 1,100,000 clones, with about 84% occurring once and the leading ten covering roughly 0.56%. On this clone: Its specificity is not known.

Study results and caveats: Between a handful of donors, naive CD4 clonotypes were shared at a level of about 5%.

The investigators split CD4+ cells into a CD45RA+ naive subset and a CD45RA-negative memory subset. Germline-derived CDR1 and CDR2 are SNHLY and FYNNEI. V was trimmed by 6 bases and J by 6 bases, leaving 9 bases between them. The CDR3 extends over 11 amino acids. Source material: memory CD4+ T cells from PBMCs. Sample subset: CD45RA-negative fraction. The receptor comes from a man between 18 and 35 years old in good health. Some clones in this sample may be carry-over from other donors' samples. The V and J genes are TRBV2 and TRBJ2-7, with D unclear. CDR3 loop: CASSLGGEQYF. CDR3 nucleotides: TGTGCCAGCAGCCTGGGTGGCGAGCAGTACTTC. Filled out from reference TRBV2 and TRBJ2-7, the complete variable domain reads EPEVTQTPSHQVTQMGQEVILRCVPISNHLYFYWYRQILGQKVEFLVSFYNNEISEKSEIFDDQFSVERPDGSNFTLKIRSTKLEDSAMYFCASSLGGEQYFGPGTRLTVT.